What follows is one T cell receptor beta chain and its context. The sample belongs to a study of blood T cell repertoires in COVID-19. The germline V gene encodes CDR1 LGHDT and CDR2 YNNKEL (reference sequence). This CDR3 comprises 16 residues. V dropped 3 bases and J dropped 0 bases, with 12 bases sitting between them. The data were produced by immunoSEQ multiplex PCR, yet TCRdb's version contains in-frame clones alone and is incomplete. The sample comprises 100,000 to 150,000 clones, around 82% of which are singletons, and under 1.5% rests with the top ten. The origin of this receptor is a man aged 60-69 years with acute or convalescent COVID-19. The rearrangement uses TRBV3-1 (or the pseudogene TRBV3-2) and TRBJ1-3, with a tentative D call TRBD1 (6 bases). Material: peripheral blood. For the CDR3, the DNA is TGTGCCAGCAGCCAGACCGGCAGGGGCTCTGGAAACACCATATATTTT. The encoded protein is CASSQTGRGSGNTIYF.